The 12 T cell receptor beta chains in this list originate from one sample, sequenced in a study of blood T cells in healthy people across ages. A second roughly 7 to 12 cycle PCR used barcoded and J-beta primers. TCRdb independently ran MiXCR on the 5' RACE reads; one entry per CDR3 protein. The sample records about 1 million distinct CDR3 sequences, more than 35% being singletons. Source material: blood. The receptors were gathered from a woman between 55 and 75 years old in good health.

The chain recombines TRBV20-1 with TRBJ2-1; D is possibly TRBD2 (5 bases). The J call could be wrong; TRBJ2-7 is a better fit for the DNA end. Per germline, CDR1 DFQATT and CDR2 SNEGSKA (reference sequence). The CDR3 totals 14 residues. The CDR3 DNA reads as TGCAGTGCTAGAGATGCGGGCGGCTACAATGAGCAGTACTTC. It is translated as CSARDAGGYNEQYF.

This clonotype was detected only a few times. The chain combines TRBV28 with TRBJ2-5; D tentatively fits TRBD1 or TRBD2 (5 bases each). V was trimmed by 6 bases and J by 1 base, leaving 21 bases between them. This CDR3 is 17 amino acids long. Per the germline V gene, CDR1 is MDHEN and CDR2 is SYDVKM. The DNA for the CDR3 is TGTGCCAGCAGCCGCCCCAGAGGGGCAGGAGCCCAAGAGACCCAGTACTTC. Amino acid sequence: CASSRPRGAGAQETQYF.

V usage is TRBV9 and J usage is TRBJ2-5; D may be TRBD1 or TRBD2 (5 bases each). The DNA end is a closer match to TRBJ2-7, so the J assignment may be wrong. Per the germline V gene, CDR1 is SGDLS and CDR2 is YYNGEE. This CDR3 region has 14 residues. CDR3 in amino acids: CASSAGRDVYEQYF. In nucleotides, the CDR3 is TGTGCCAGCAGCGCGGGACGGGATGTCTACGAGCAGTACTTC.

The chain recombines TRBV4-2 with TRBJ2-1, with 10 bases lining up with TRBD2. The CDR3 length is 16 residues. Germline values: CDR1 LGHNA, CDR2 YNFKEQ. J gave up 1 base and V 5 bases, and 5 bases lay outside the gene matches. The CDR3 bases are TGTGCCAGCAGCTCCTGGACTAGCGGATCCTACAATGAGCAGTTCTTC. This gives the protein CASSSWTSGSYNEQFF.

This clonotype was observed a handful of times. This rearrangement joins TRBV15 to TRBJ2-7; 11 bases agree with TRBD1. The germline CDR1 and CDR2 sequences are LNHNV and YYDKDF (reference sequence). This CDR3 is 18 amino acids long. Trimming removed 3 bases from V and 0 bases from J; junction bases left unmatched: 10. The CDR3, as DNA: TGTGCCACCAGCAGCCCCAGGACAGGGGGCTCGGCCTCCTACGAGCAGTACTTC. As protein: CATSSPRTGGSASYEQYF. Full variable domain (outside the CDR3, taken from reference TRBV15 and TRBJ2-7): DAMVIQNPRYQVTQFGKPVTLSCSQTLNHNVMYWYQQKSSQAPKLLFHYYDKDFNNEADTPDNFQSRRPNTSFCFLDIRSPGLGDTAMYLCATSSPRTGGSASYEQYFGPGTRLTVT.

To note about this clonotype: One end of the junction varies from germline; a read error may be responsible. The CDR3, as DNA: TGTGCCAGCAGCGTAGCTCCCCAGAGCGAGCAGAACTTC. It codes for CASSVAPQSEQNF. The chain carries TRBV9 and TRBJ2-7; no clear D gene. The CDR3 has 13 amino acids. Germline V gene lookup returns CDR1 SGDLS and CDR2 YYNGEE.

Remarks on this clonotype: One junction end does not reproduce the germline sequence, and a read error may be involved. The chain combines TRBV14 with TRBJ1-2, with 8 bases that match TRBD1. The CDR3 runs 13 residues. In germline, CDR1 is SGHDN, CDR2 FVKESK. The CDR3 DNA sequence: TGTACCAGCAGTCCAGGGGGCATCTATGGCTACACCTTC. Translating it yields CTSSPGGIYGYTF.

A few counts support this clonotype. V and J are TRBV7-9 and TRBJ2-7, with 12 bases that match TRBD2. Matching the DNA end better, TRBJ2-5 makes the J call doubtful. This CDR3 region has 15 residues. Germline V gives CDR1 SEHNR, CDR2 FQNEAQ (reference sequence). CDR3 sequence reads: CASSPGLAGWGTQYF. In DNA, the CDR3 is TGTGCCAGCAGCCCTGGACTAGCGGGGTGGGGGACCCAGTACTTC.

This clonotype was seen more than once but under ten times. The V gene is TRBV12-1, the J gene TRBJ2-2. TRBV12-1 is termed a pseudogene. CDR3 length: 16 residues. CDR3 sequence reads: CASSFIETAHTGELFF. For the CDR3, the DNA is TGTGCCAGCAGCTTTATTGAGACCGCGCACACCGGGGAGCTGTTTTTT.

A few counts support this clonotype. The chain combines TRBV12-3 or TRBV12-4 with TRBJ2-1; D might be TRBD1 or TRBD2, each matching 5 bases. The ends were cut back, 1 base at V and 8 bases at J, with 9 bases in the middle. CDR3 length: 13 residues. The CDR3 DNA follows: TGTGCCAGCAGTTTAGGGGGGAATCATGAGCAGTTCTTC. Its translation is CASSLGGNHEQFF.

Many counts were recorded for this clonotype. This chain links TRBV15 with TRBJ2-1; D gene ambiguous. Trimming removed 4 bases at V and 7 bases at J, with 11 bases between. Germline lookup yields CDR1 LNHNV and CDR2 YYDKDF (reference sequence). CDR3 size: 13 residues. Written as DNA, the CDR3 is TGTGCCACCAGCAAGGATGACTTTAATGAGCAGTTCTTC. This encodes CATSKDDFNEQFF.

This clonotype was counted only a few times. CDR3 loop: CASSYVQGTDTQYF. CDR3 nucleotides: TGTGCCAGCAGTTACGTGCAGGGAACAGATACGCAGTATTTT. The chain recombines TRBV6-5 with TRBJ2-3, with D possibly TRBD1 on 5 matching bases. Germline V gives CDR1 MNHEY, CDR2 SVGAGI. Deletions cut 2 bases from V and 3 bases from J, with 9 bases between. The length of the CDR3 is 14 residues.